The 9 T cell receptor beta chains given below trace back to one sample, sequenced in a study of cytomegalovirus exposure and HLA in healthy donors. The PCR employed 60 Vbeta primers together with 13 Jbeta primers. The protocol was immunoSEQ multiplex PCR, while the TCRdb copy is restricted to in-frame clones and leaves out a portion. The repertoire has 120,000 or so clones, under 90% of them found once; the top ten carry about 3.9%. Specimen: PBMCs. The receptors were gathered from a middle-aged woman in good health and CMV-seropositive.

The chain links TRBV27 to TRBJ2-1; 7 positions match TRBD2. There are 15 residues in the CDR3. V trimming: 5 bases; J trimming: 9 bases; junction bases outside the gene matches: 13. CDR1 and CDR2 from the germline V gene are MNHEY and SMNVEV (reference sequence). The DNA for the CDR3 is TGTGCCAGCAGTCTTAGGACTAGAGGCGGCGGTGAGCAGTTCTTC. Translation: CASSLRTRGGGEQFF.

V is TRBV7-9 and J is TRBJ2-7; TRBD1 might be the D (6 bases). V lost 0 bases to trimming and J lost 2 bases, with 17 bases between them. The germline gives CDR1 SEHNR, CDR2 FQNEAQ (reference sequence). The CDR3 totals 17 residues. CDR3 amino acids: CASSLAKGGQFTYEQYF. DNA for the CDR3: TGTGCCAGCAGCTTAGCGAAAGGAGGACAGTTTACCTACGAGCAGTACTTC. The variable domain in full, completed from reference TRBV7-9 and TRBJ2-7, reads DTGVSQNPRHKITKRGQNVTFRCDPISEHNRLYWYRQTLGQGPEFLTYFQNEAQLEKSRLLSDRFSAERPKGSFSTLEIQRTEQGDSAMYLCASSLAKGGQFTYEQYFGPGTRLTVT.

The J gene is TRBJ2-7, the V gene TRBV6-5; 7 nucleotides align to TRBD2. There are 14 residues in the CDR3. Germline V gene sequence: CDR1 MNHEY, CDR2 SVGAGI. Losses at the gene ends were 4 bases for V and 9 bases for J; bases not matched to a gene: 12. CDR3 in amino acids: CASSSPGTTGVQYF. In nucleotides, the CDR3 is TGTGCCAGCAGTTCACCCGGGACTACCGGCGTGCAGTACTTC.

The chain recombines TRBV5-6 with TRBJ1-5; TRBD1 matches 8 bases. The CDR3 extends over 16 amino acids. Germline V gene sequence: CDR1 SGHDT, CDR2 YYEEEE. The ends lost 1 base at V and 5 bases at J; junction bases unmatched: 8. This CDR3 is CASSLFDRGTHQPQHF. The CDR3 DNA reads TGTGCCAGCAGCTTGTTTGACAGGGGTACGCATCAGCCCCAGCATTTT.

V is TRBV5-1 and J is TRBJ1-4; a possible D gene is TRBD1 (5 bases). V lost 4 bases to trimming and J lost 7 bases, with 14 bases between them. This CDR3 is 14 amino acids long. Germline CDR1 SGHRS, CDR2 YFSETQ. CDR3 residues: CASSIGQDTEKLFF. The CDR3 DNA sequence: TGCGCCAGCAGCATAGGACAAGACACTGAAAAACTGTTTTTT.

V and J are TRBV28 and TRBJ2-7, with 10 bases identical to TRBD2. CDR1 MDHEN and CDR2 SYDVKM come from the germline V gene. This CDR3 spans 16 amino acids. Losses at the gene ends were 2 bases for V and 3 bases for J; bases not matched to a gene: 7. CDR3 in amino acids: CASSLPLAGVFYEQYF. CDR3 DNA sequence: TGTGCCAGCAGTTTACCTCTAGCGGGAGTGTTCTACGAGCAGTACTTC.

Only one count was recorded for this clone. The chain couples TRBV28 to TRBJ1-1; 7 nucleotides align to TRBD1. Germline assignment: CDR1 MDHEN and CDR2 SYDVKM. V trimming: 5 bases; J trimming: 0 bases; junction bases outside the gene matches: 6. This CDR3 spans 15 amino acids. The CDR3 nucleotides read TGTGCCAGCAGTCCAAGACAGGGCATGAACACTGAAGCTTTCTTT. This sequence encodes CASSPRQGMNTEAFF.

The gene calls are TRBV11-3 and TRBJ2-3; 15 bases match TRBD2. Unmatched junction bases numbered 11, after V lost 5 bases and J lost 2 bases. The CDR3 extends over 19 amino acids. Germline V CDR1 and CDR2: SGHNT, YENEEA. The CDR3 region is CASSLGPGLAGGATDTQYF. In DNA form, the CDR3 reads TGTGCCAGCAGCCTAGGGCCGGGACTAGCGGGAGGCGCCACAGATACGCAGTATTTT.

This rearrangement joins TRBV7-9 to TRBJ1-3; the D is unclear. V was trimmed by 1 base and J by 0 bases, leaving 7 bases between them. The CDR3 is made up of 15 amino acids. The germline V gene has CDR1 SEHNR and CDR2 FQNEAQ (reference sequence). The CDR3 nucleotides read TGTGCCAGCAGCTTAGGGTCTATCTCTGGAAACACCATATATTTT. Translating gives CASSLGSISGNTIYF. The variable domain in full, with the rest retrieved from reference TRBV7-9 and TRBJ1-3, is DTGVSQNPRHKITKRGQNVTFRCDPISEHNRLYWYRQTLGQGPEFLTYFQNEAQLEKSRLLSDRFSAERPKGSFSTLEIQRTEQGDSAMYLCASSLGSISGNTIYFGEGSWLTVV.